What follows describes a single T cell receptor beta chain. The data were taken from a study of CD4 T cells in relation to SARS-CoV-2 and coronaviruses. The CDR3 extends over 14 amino acids. The trim removed 3 bases at V and 5 bases at J, leaving 6 bases unmatched. Germline loops: CDR1 LNHDA, CDR2 SQIVND (reference sequence). TCRdb keeps only in-frame clones here, not all; method: immunoSEQ multiplex PCR. The sample holds 35,000 to 40,000 clones, 70% to 90% seen once. Sequencing input: memory CD4+ T cells from PBMCs. The clonotype originates from an adult with COVID-19. V usage is TRBV19 and J usage is TRBJ2-7; 8 bases map to TRBD1. The CDR3 region has the DNA TGTGCCAGTAGTATTCTCGCAGGGGGCCACGAGCAGTACTTC. Protein product: CASSILAGGHEQYF. Supplemented by reference TRBV19 and TRBJ2-7, the full variable domain reads DGGITQSPKYLFRKEGQNVTLSCEQNLNHDAMYWYRQDPGQGLRLIYYSQIVNDFQKGDIAEGYSVSREKKESFPLTVTSAQKNPTAFYLCASSILAGGHEQYFGPGTRLTVT.